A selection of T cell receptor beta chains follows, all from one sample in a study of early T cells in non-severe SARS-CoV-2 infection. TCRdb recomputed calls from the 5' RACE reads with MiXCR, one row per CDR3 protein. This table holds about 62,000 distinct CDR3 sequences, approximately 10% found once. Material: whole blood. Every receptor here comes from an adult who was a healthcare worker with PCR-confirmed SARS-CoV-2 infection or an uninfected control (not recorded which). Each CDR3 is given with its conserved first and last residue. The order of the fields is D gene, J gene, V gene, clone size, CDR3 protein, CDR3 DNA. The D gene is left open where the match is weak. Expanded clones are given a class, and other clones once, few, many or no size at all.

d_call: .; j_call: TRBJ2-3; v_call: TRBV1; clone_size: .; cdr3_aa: CTSSPRGALTDTQYF; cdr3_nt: TGCACCAGCAGCCCCCGGGGGGCCCTCACAGATACGCAGTATTTT
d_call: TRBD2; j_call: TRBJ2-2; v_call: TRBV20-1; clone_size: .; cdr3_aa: CSARDHRTSEAGELFF; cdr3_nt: TGCAGTGCTAGAGACCACCGGACTAGCGAGGCCGGGGAGCTGTTTTTT
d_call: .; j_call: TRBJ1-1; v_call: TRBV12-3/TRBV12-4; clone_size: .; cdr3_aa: CASSTDKMTGTEAFF; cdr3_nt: TGTGCCAGCAGTACTGACAAGATGACCGGTACTGAAGCTTTCTTT
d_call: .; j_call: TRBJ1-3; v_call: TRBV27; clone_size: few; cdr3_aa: CASKRSSGNTIYF; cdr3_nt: TGTGCCAGCAAACGAAGCTCTGGAAACACCATATATTTT
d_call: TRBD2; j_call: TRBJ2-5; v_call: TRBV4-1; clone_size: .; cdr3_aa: CASSESGGGWGETQYF; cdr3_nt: TGCGCCAGCAGCGAGAGCGGGGGCGGATGGGGAGAGACCCAGTACTTC
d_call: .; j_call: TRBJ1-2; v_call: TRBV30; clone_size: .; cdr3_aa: CAWSVELGYGYTF; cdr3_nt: TGTGCCTGGAGTGTCGAGCTGGGCTATGGCTACACCTTC
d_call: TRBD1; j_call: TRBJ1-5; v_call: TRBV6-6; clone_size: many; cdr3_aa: CASSRTGTSNQPQHF; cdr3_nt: TGTGCCAGCAGTAGGACAGGCACTAGCAATCAGCCCCAGCATTTT
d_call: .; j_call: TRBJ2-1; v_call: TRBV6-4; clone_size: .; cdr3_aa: CASSPRLEHYNEQFF; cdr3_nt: TGTGCCAGCAGCCCTCGACTAGAGCACTACAATGAGCAGTTCTTC
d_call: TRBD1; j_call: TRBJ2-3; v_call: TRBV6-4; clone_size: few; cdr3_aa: CASRSGTGDPDTQYF; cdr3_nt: TGTGCCAGCCGTTCTGGGACAGGGGATCCAGATACGCAGTATTTT
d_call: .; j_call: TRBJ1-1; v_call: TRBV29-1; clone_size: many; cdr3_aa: CSVEESPSLGVEAFF; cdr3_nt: TGCAGCGTTGAAGAGTCTCCCAGTCTCGGGGTTGAAGCTTTCTTT
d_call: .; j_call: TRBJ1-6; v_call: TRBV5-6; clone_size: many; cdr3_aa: CASSRGGRGTRNSPLHF; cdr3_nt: TGTGCCAGCAGCAGAGGAGGCAGGGGAACAAGAAATTCACCCCTCCACTTT
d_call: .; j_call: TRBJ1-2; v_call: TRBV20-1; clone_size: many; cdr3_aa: CSARVGGENYGYTF; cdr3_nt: TGCAGTGCCCGTGTCGGGGGAGAGAACTATGGCTACACCTTC
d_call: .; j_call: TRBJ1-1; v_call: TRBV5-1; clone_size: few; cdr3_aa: CASRGEAGTEAFF; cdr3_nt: TGCGCCAGCAGAGGTGAGGCTGGCACTGAAGCTTTCTTT
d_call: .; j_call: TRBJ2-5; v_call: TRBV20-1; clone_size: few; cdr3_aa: CSARDVRRFRETQYF; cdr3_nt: TGCAGTGCTAGAGATGTGCGGCGATTTAGAGAGACCCAGTACTTC
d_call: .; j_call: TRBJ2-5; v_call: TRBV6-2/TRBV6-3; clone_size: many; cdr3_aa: CASSSPRVLLGETQYF; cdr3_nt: TGTGCCAGCAGTTCCCCTCGGGTCCTTCTGGGAGAGACCCAGTACTTC
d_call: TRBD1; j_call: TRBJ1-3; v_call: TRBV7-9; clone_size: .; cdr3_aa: CASSLRDRPTSGNTIYF; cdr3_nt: TGTGCCAGCAGCTTACGGGACAGGCCAACCTCTGGAAACACCATATATTTT
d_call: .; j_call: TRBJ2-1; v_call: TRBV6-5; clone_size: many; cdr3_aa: CASRLSSSYNEQFF; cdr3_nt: TGTGCCAGCAGGCTTTCTAGCTCCTACAATGAGCAGTTCTTC
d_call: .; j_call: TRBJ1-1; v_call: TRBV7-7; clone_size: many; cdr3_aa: CASSPLRGLGEAFF; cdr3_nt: TGTGCCAGCAGCCCCCTACGGGGGTTAGGTGAAGCTTTCTTT
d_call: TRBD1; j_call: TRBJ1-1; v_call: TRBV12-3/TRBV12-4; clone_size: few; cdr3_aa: CASSPGQGDVMNTEAFF; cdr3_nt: TGTGCCAGCAGCCCGGGACAGGGGGATGTTATGAACACTGAAGCTTTCTTT
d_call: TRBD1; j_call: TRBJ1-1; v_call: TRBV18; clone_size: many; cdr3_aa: CASSQADRGNTEAFF; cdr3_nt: TGTGCCAGCTCACAGGCTGACAGGGGGAACACTGAAGCTTTCTTT
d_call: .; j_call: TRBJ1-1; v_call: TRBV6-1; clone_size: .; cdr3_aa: CASTDWGADTEAFF; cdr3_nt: TGTGCCAGCACAGACTGGGGGGCGGACACTGAAGCTTTCTTT
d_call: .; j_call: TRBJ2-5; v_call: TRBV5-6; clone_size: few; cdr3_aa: CASSSSLRGSQETQYF; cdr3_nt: TGTGCCAGCAGCTCCAGTCTACGGGGGTCCCAAGAGACCCAGTACTTC
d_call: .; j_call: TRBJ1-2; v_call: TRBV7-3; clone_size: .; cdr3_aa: CASSEQQEYGYTF; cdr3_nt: TGTGCCAGCAGCGAACAACAGGAATATGGCTACACCTTC
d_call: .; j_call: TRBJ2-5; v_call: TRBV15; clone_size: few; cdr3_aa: CATSRDWTLKTQYF; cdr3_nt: TGTGCCACCAGCAGAGATTGGACATTAAAGACCCAGTACTTC
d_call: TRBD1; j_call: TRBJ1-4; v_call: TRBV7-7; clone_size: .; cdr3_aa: CASSLAQGVGREKLFF; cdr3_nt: TGTGCCAGCAGCTTAGCCCAGGGGGTTGGTCGCGAAAAACTGTTTTTT
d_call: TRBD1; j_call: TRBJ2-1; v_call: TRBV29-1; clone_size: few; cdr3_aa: CSAWTGSSYNEQFF; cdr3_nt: TGCAGCGCCTGGACAGGGTCGTCCTACAATGAGCAGTTCTTC
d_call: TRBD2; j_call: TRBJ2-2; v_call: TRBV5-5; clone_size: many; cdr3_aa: CASTRLAGDLNTGELFF; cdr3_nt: TGTGCCAGCACCCGACTAGCGGGGGATCTTAACACCGGGGAGCTGTTTTTT
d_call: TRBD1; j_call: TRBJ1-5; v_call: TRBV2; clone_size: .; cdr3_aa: CASQDRPGNQPQHF; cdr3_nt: TGTGCCAGCCAGGACAGGCCGGGCAATCAGCCCCAGCATTTT
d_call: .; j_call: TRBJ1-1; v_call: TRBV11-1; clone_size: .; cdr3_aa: CASSHRQRNTEAFF; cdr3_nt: TGTGCCAGCAGCCATCGACAGAGGAACACTGAAGCTTTCTTT
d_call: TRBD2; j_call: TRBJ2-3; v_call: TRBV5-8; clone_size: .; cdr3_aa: CASSSLAGGTSTQYF; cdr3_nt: TGTGCCAGCAGCTCGCTAGCGGGCGGGACTAGTACGCAGTATTTT
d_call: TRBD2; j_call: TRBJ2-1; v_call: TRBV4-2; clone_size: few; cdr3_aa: CASSQDFILGLAGGYYNEQFF; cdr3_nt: TGTGCCAGCAGCCAAGATTTCATCTTGGGACTAGCGGGGGGATACTACAATGAGCAGTTCTTC
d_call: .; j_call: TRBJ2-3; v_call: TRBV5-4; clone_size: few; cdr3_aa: CASSSPRPDPTDTQYF; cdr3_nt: TGTGCCAGCAGCTCTCCCAGGCCCGACCCCACAGATACGCAGTATTTT
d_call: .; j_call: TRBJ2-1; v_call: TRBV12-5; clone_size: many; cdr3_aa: CASGDIKVESSSSYNEQFF; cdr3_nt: TGTGCTAGTGGTGATATTAAAGTAGAGTCCTCCAGCTCCTACAATGAGCAGTTCTTC
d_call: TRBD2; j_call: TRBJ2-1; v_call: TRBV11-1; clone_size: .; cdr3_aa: CASSLGWRGESSYNEQFF; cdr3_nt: TGTGCCAGCAGCTTAGGGTGGCGGGGGGAAAGCTCCTACAATGAGCAGTTCTTC
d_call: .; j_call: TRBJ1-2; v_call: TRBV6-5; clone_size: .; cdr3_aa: CASSSGQSPYGYTF; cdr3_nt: TGTGCCAGCAGTTCCGGACAGAGTCCTTATGGCTACACCTTC
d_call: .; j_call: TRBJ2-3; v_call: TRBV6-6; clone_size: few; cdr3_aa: CASRLRGKGTDTQYF; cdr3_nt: TGTGCCAGCAGACTTCGAGGGAAGGGTACAGATACGCAGTATTTT
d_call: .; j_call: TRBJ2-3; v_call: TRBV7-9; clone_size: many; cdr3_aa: CASSSPILGNPTDTQYF; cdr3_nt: TGTGCCAGCAGCTCTCCAATCTTGGGGAATCCCACAGATACGCAGTATTTT
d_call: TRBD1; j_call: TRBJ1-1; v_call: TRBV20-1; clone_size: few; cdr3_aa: CSARQGSSTEAFF; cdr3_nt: TGCAGTGCGCGACAGGGGAGTAGCACTGAAGCTTTCTTT
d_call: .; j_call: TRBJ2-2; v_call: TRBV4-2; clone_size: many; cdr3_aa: CASSQDVKTGELFF; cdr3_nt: TGTGCCAGCAGCCAAGATGTAAAAACCGGGGAGCTGTTTTTT
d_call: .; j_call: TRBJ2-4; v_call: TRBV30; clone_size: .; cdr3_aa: CAWAPGQVNIQYF; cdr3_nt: TGTGCCTGGGCTCCGGGACAAGTAAACATTCAGTACTTC
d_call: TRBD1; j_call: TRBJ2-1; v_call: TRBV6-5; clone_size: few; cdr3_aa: CASSRSPDRANEQFF; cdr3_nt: TGTGCCAGCAGTAGATCGCCCGACAGGGCGAATGAGCAGTTCTTC
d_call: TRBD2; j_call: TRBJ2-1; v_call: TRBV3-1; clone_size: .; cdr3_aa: CASSQGAGGPGEQFF; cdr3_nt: TGTGCCAGCAGCCAAGGAGCGGGGGGGCCGGGTGAGCAGTTCTTC
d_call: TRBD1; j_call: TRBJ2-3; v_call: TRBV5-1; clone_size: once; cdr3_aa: CASSPRDRRTDTQYF; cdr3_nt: TGCGCCAGCAGCCCCCGGGACAGGCGCACAGATACGCAGTATTTT
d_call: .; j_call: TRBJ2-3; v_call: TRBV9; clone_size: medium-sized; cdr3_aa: CASSVTDRDTQYF; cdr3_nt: TGTGCCAGCAGCGTAACTGACAGGGATACGCAGTATTTT
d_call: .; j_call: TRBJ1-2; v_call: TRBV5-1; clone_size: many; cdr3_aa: CASSLFDNSNYGYTF; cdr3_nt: TGCGCCAGCAGCTTGTTTGATAACAGCAACTATGGCTACACCTTC
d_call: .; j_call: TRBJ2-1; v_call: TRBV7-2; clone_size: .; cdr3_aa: CASSFQKYNEQFF; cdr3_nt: TGTGCCAGCAGCTTCCAGAAATACAATGAGCAGTTCTTC
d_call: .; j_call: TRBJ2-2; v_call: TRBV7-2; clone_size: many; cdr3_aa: CASSPTRGELFF; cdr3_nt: TGTGCCAGCAGCCCGACTCGCGGGGAGCTGTTTTTT
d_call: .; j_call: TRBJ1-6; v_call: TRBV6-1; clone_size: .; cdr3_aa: CAAGSLISYNSPLHF; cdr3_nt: TGTGCCGCGGGCAGTCTTATCTCCTATAATTCACCCCTCCACTTT